This T cell receptor (beta chain) comes out of a study of CD8+ T cells in alopecia areata. Study summary: Patients received oral tofacitinib, 5 to 10 mg twice daily, for moderate-to-severe alopecia areata.

Following extraction, RNA underwent reverse transcription to cDNA, which served as the sequencing template. TCRdb's table, derived via immunoSEQ multiplex PCR, lists solely in-frame clones and lacks some. The sample contains more than 95,000 clones, 30% to 40% of which appear only once. CDR1 and CDR2 (germline): GTSNPN, SVGIG (reference sequence). The V and J ends lost 1 base and 9 bases respectively, with 7 bases between them. The CDR3 length is 11 residues. Those with alopecia areata gave lesional scalp punch biopsies and peripheral blood. The V call is TRBV30, the J call TRBJ2-4; no clear D gene. The TCR was taken from a human donor with alopecia areata. Sequenced input: CD4+ T cells sorted from blood. The CDR3 DNA reads TGTGCCTGGAGTGCCCCGGGCATTCAGTACTTC. It specifies CAWSAPGIQYF.